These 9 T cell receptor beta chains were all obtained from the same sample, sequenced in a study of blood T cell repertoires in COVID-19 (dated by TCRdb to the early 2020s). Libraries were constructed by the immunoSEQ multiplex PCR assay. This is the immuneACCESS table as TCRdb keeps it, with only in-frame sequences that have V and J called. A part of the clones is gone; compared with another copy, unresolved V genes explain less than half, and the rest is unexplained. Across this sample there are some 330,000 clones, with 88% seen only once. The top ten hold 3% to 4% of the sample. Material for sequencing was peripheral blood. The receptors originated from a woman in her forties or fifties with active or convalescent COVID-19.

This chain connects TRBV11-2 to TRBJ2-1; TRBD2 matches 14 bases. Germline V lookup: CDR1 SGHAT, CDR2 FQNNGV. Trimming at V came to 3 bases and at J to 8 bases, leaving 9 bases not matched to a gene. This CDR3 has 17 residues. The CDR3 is CASSFRLAGGPWYEQFF. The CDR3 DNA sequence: TGTGCCAGCAGCTTCCGACTAGCGGGAGGGCCGTGGTATGAGCAGTTCTTC.

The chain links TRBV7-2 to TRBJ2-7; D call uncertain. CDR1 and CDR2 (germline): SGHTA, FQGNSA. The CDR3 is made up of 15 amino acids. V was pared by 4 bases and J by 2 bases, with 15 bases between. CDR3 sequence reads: CASSSTPYRAYEQYF. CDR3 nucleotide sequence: TGTGCCAGCAGCTCGACCCCCTACAGAGCCTACGAGCAGTACTTC.

The CDR3 reads CASNPDGGRLNTEAFF. The CDR3 nucleotides read TGTGCCAGCAACCCCGATGGGGGGAGGTTGAACACTGAAGCTTTCTTT. The chain is built from TRBV6-2 or TRBV6-3 and TRBJ1-1, with D tentatively TRBD1 (5 bases). Germline V gene sequence: CDR1 MNHEY, CDR2 SVGEGT. The CDR3 covers 16 residues. Between the trimmed V and J ends, which lost 7 bases and 0 bases, there was a span of 18 bases.

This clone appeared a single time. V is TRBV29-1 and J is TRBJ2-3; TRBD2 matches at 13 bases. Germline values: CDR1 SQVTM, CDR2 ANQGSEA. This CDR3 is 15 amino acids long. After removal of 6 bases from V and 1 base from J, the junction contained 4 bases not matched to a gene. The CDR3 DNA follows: TGCAGCGTAAGAGGGACTAGCGGGGGCACAGATACGCAGTATTTT. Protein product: CSVRGTSGGTDTQYF.

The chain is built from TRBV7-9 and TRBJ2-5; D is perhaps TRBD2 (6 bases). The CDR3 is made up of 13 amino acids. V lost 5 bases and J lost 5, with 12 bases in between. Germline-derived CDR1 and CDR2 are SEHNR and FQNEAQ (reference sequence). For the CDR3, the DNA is TGTGCCAGCAGCCGCCATCGGGAGGAGACCCAGTACTTC. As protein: CASSRHREETQYF.

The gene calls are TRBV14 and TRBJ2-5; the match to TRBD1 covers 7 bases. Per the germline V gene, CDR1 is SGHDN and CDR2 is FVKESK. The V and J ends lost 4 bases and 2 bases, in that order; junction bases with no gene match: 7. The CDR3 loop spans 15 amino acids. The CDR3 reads CASSRPGQIQETQYF. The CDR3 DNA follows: TGTGCCAGCAGCCGGCCGGGACAGATACAAGAGACCCAGTACTTC.

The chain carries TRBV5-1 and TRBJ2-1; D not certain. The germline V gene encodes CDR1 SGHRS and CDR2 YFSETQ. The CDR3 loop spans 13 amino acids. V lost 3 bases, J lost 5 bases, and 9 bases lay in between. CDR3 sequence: CASSYDTDNEQFF. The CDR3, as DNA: TGCGCCAGCAGCTACGACACCGACAATGAGCAGTTCTTC. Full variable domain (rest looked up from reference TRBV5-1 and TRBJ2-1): KAGVTQTPRYLIKTRGQQVTLSCSPISGHRSVSWYQQTPGQGLQFLFEYFSETQRNKGNFPGRFSGRQFSNSRSEMNVSTLELGDSALYLCASSYDTDNEQFFGPGTRLTVL.

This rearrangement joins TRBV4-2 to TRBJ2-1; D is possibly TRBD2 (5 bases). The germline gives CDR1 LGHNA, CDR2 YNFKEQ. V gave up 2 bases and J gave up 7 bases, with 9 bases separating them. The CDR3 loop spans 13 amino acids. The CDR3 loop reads CASSQPGENEQFF. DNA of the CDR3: TGTGCCAGCAGCCAACCCGGGGAAAATGAGCAGTTCTTC.

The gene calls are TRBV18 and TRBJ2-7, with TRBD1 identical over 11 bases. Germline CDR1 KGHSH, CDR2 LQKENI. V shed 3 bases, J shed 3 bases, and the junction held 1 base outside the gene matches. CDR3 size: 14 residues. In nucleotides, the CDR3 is TGTGCCAGCTCACCGGGACAGGGGGACTACGAGCAGTACTTC. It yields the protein CASSPGQGDYEQYF.